This is a list of T cell receptor beta chains from one sample in a study of response to subunit inactivated influenza vaccine. Using its own MiXCR run on the RT-PCR reads, TCRdb lists one record per CDR3 protein. The top ten clones hold 7.5% to 8% of a sample with hundreds of thousands of distinct CDR3 sequences, approximately 15% of them seen once. Sample: PBMCs from blood, taken 14 days before vaccination. The receptors stem from a man aged 45-65 years who received an inactivated influenza vaccine. The CDR3 runs from the conserved cysteine through the conserved F or W. The D gene is left open where the match is weak. Clone size is not always given. Where it is, it says once, few, many or a class for expanded clones.

V gene	J gene	D gene	clone size	CDR3 protein	CDR3 DNA
TRBV4-2	TRBJ1-5	TRBD1	NA	CASSQDLTGGRPQHF	TGTGCCAGCAGCCAAGATCTAACAGGGGGAAGGCCCCAGCATTTT
TRBV11-2	TRBJ2-7	NA	once	CASSSWRAPEQYF	TGTGCCAGCAGCTCCTGGAGGGCCCCCGAGCAGTACTTC
TRBV5-1	TRBJ1-1	TRBD1	many	CASSSGNRGTEAFF	TGCGCCAGCAGCTCGGGGAACAGGGGCACTGAAGCTTTCTTT
TRBV18	TRBJ2-7	NA	NA	CASSPPNGDVGSYEQYF	TGTGCCAGCTCACCACCGAACGGAGACGTCGGCTCCTACGAGCAGTACTTC
TRBV5-1	TRBJ1-3	NA	few	CASSLGIRNTIYF	TGCGCCAGCAGCTTAGGTATACGAAACACCATATATTTT
TRBV2	TRBJ2-6	NA	once	CASRAGSSGANVLTF	TGTGCCAGCAGAGCAGGGTCCTCTGGGGCCAACGTCCTGACTTTC
TRBV7-6	TRBJ1-1	NA	NA	CASSINAGTEAFF	TGTGCCAGCAGCATCAATGCAGGTACCGAAGCTTTCTTT
TRBV28	TRBJ2-5	NA	few	CASSLMVGAGTQYF	TGTGCCAGCAGTTTAATGGTAGGGGCCGGGACCCAGTACTTC
TRBV18	TRBJ1-4	NA	NA	CASSLLARQEKLFF	TGTGCCAGCTCACTACTGGCAAGGCAAGAAAAACTGTTTTTT
TRBV12-3/TRBV12-4	TRBJ1-1	NA	NA	CASSLMGDTEAFF	TGTGCCAGCAGTTTAATGGGGGACACTGAAGCTTTCTTT
TRBV5-1	TRBJ2-5	TRBD2	once	CASSITGTSEQTQYF	TGCGCCAGCAGCATAACCGGGACTAGCGAACAGACCCAGTACTTC
TRBV6-1	TRBJ1-2	NA	NA	CASRNPPGLDGYTF	TGTGCCAGCCGAAACCCCCCGGGATTGGATGGCTACACCTTC
TRBV29-1	TRBJ2-3	TRBD2	few	CSAGGDATDTQYF	TGCAGCGCGGGGGGGGACGCCACAGATACGCAGTATTTT
TRBV7-9	TRBJ2-7	TRBD1	many	CASTDRGDWEQYF	TGTGCCAGCACGGACAGGGGGGACTGGGAGCAGTACTTC
TRBV7-2	TRBJ2-3	NA	NA	CASSADSAPTDTQYF	TGTGCCAGCAGCGCGGACTCGGCCCCCACAGATACGCAGTATTTT
TRBV20-1	TRBJ2-1	NA	few	CSARGSGWEQFF	TGCAGTGCTAGAGGTAGCGGTTGGGAGCAGTTCTTC
TRBV30	TRBJ1-4	TRBD1	NA	CAWSRDRTLRLREKLFF	TGTGCCTGGAGCCGGGACAGGACTTTGAGGCTTCGTGAAAAACTGTTTTTT
TRBV5-1	TRBJ1-1	TRBD1	NA	CASSGDRGFLGTEAFF	TGCGCCAGCAGCGGGGACAGGGGGTTTTTAGGAACTGAAGCTTTCTTT
TRBV5-6	TRBJ2-1	TRBD2	many	CASSVGLAGDRSYNEQFF	TGTGCCAGCAGCGTGGGACTAGCGGGAGACCGCTCCTACAATGAGCAGTTCTTC
TRBV24-1	TRBJ2-1	NA	NA	CATSDLSGGFSGGEYNEQFF	TGTGCCACCAGTGATTTGTCAGGGGGGTTTTCTGGCGGGGAATACAATGAGCAGTTCTTC
TRBV5-1	TRBJ2-3	NA	few	CASSFGLGASTDTQYF	TGCGCCAGCAGCTTCGGCCTGGGAGCCAGCACAGATACGCAGTATTTT
TRBV7-9	TRBJ2-3	TRBD1	NA	CASRPVNRGDTQYF	TGTGCCTCGAGACCCGTCAACAGGGGAGATACGCAGTATTTT
TRBV6-1	TRBJ2-1	TRBD2	few	CASSSKREGLNEQFF	TGTGCCAGCAGTTCGAAGCGGGAGGGCCTTAATGAGCAGTTCTTC
TRBV19	TRBJ2-1	NA	NA	CASSQAQSYNEQFF	TGTGCCAGTAGTCAGGCCCAATCCTACAATGAGCAGTTCTTC
TRBV19	TRBJ1-5	NA	NA	CASSTSTWVSGNQPQHF	TGTGCCAGTAGTACCTCGACTTGGGTGAGCGGCAATCAGCCCCAGCATTTT
TRBV11-2	TRBJ1-1	NA	few	CASSGDWREAFF	TGTGCCAGCAGCGGGGACTGGCGTGAAGCTTTCTTT